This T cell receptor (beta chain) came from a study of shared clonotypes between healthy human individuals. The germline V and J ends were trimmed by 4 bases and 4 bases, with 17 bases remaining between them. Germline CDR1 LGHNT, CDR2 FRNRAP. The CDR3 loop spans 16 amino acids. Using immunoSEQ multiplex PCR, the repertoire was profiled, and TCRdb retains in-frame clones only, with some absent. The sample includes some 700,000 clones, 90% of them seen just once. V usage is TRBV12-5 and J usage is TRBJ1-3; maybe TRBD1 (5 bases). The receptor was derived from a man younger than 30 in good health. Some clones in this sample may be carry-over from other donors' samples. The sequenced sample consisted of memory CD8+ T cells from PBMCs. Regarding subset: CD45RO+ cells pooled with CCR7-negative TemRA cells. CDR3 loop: CASGCPQGRPGNTIYF. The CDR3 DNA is TGTGCTAGTGGTTGCCCTCAGGGACGTCCGGGAAACACCATATATTTT.